One sample yielded the 3 T cell receptor beta chains listed below, sequenced in a study of blood T cell repertoires in COVID-19. The method was immunoSEQ multiplex PCR; TCRdb's version includes in-frame clones alone and lacks a portion of them. The sample has 140,000 to 150,000 clones; approximately 80% are singletons. Specimen: peripheral blood. These receptors were collected from a woman in her forties or fifties with acute or convalescent COVID-19.

The CDR3 DNA is TGTGCCAGCAACAACGGGCGGGGGACAGATACGCAGTATTTT. It yields the protein CASNNGRGTDTQYF. V is TRBV7-2 and J is TRBJ2-3; 7 bases line up with TRBD2. With V trimmed by 7 bases and J by 3 bases, 7 bases remained unmatched. The CDR3 totals 14 residues. The germline V gene has CDR1 SGHTA and CDR2 FQGNSA.

This clone was counted once. The chain employs TRBV19 and TRBJ1-2; TRBD1 agrees at 7 bases. The germline V gene encodes CDR1 LNHDA and CDR2 SQIVND (reference sequence). With 6 bases clipped from V and 6 bases from J, the junction kept 16 bases outside the gene matches. The CDR3 is 16 residues long. This CDR3 is CASSLTGAQDTNGYTF. The DNA for the CDR3 is TGTGCCAGTAGCCTCACAGGGGCCCAAGATACCAATGGCTACACCTTC.

The count of this clone is one. V gene TRBV7-3 combines with J gene TRBJ1-2; maybe TRBD1 (5 bases). CDR3 length: 14 residues. The V gene lost 5 bases and the J gene lost 6 bases, with 16 bases spanning the gap. From germline, CDR1 is SGHTA and CDR2 FQGTGA. CDR3 DNA sequence: TGTGCCAGCAGCCCCTCGGGGGAAAAAGATGGCTACACCTTC. Residues: CASSPSGEKDGYTF. Full variable domain (rest looked up from reference TRBV7-3 and TRBJ1-2): GAGVSQTPSNKVTEKGKYVELRCDPISGHTALYWYRQSLGQGPEFLIYFQGTGAADDSGLPNDRFFAVRPEGSVSTLKIQRTERGDSAVYLCASSPSGEKDGYTFGSGTRLTVV.